This is a list of T cell receptor beta chains from one sample in a study of blood T cells in healthy people across ages. TCRdb fed the 5' RACE reads into MiXCR, producing one record per CDR3 protein. The table includes under 800,000 distinct CDR3 sequences, 40% to 45% detected once. The sample taken for sequencing was blood. The receptors here all came from a woman aged 55-75 years in good health. Both conserved end residues are part of each CDR3. Fields, in order: D gene, J gene, clone size, V gene, CDR3 DNA, CDR3 protein. D genes are given only for firm matches. Part of the rows lack a size; the others show once, few, many or a class for expanded clones.

D gene: .; J gene: TRBJ2-5; clone size: once; V gene: TRBV4-3; CDR3 DNA: TGCGCCAGCAGCCAAGAGGCTGCCGCAGGTCGGCAGACCCAGTACTTC; CDR3 protein: CASSQEAAAGRQTQYF
D gene: .; J gene: TRBJ2-7; clone size: .; V gene: TRBV10-3; CDR3 DNA: TGTGCCATGAGGAGCTCAAGCTCCTACGAGCAGTACTTC; CDR3 protein: CAMRSSSSYEQYF
D gene: .; J gene: TRBJ2-7; clone size: few; V gene: TRBV21-1; CDR3 DNA: TGTGCCAGCAGCCCCTGGGCGGGGTCACAATACGAGCAGTACTTC; CDR3 protein: CASSPWAGSQYEQYF
D gene: .; J gene: TRBJ2-5; clone size: .; V gene: TRBV12-3/TRBV12-4; CDR3 DNA: TGTGCCAGCAGTTTAGCGAAGGACCCAGGGCGGTGGGAGACCCAGTACTTC; CDR3 protein: CASSLAKDPGRWETQYF
D gene: TRBD1; J gene: TRBJ1-6; clone size: .; V gene: TRBV12-3/TRBV12-4; CDR3 DNA: TGTGCCAGCCGGACAGGGGGGAATTCACCCCTCCACTTT; CDR3 protein: CASRTGGNSPLHF
D gene: .; J gene: TRBJ2-3; clone size: few; V gene: TRBV20-1; CDR3 DNA: TGCAGTGCTCATGGTCGGACTACCCGGGGGTATTTT; CDR3 protein: CSAHGRTTRGYF
D gene: .; J gene: TRBJ2-4; clone size: .; V gene: TRBV6-6; CDR3 DNA: TGTGCCAGCAGTTACTCGGGACAAATAGCCAAAAACATTCAGTACTTC; CDR3 protein: CASSYSGQIAKNIQYF
D gene: .; J gene: TRBJ1-1; clone size: .; V gene: TRBV20-1; CDR3 DNA: TGCAGTGCTAGAGCCAGGCAAGGTTCTGAAGCTTTCTTT; CDR3 protein: CSARARQGSEAFF
D gene: .; J gene: TRBJ2-7; clone size: .; V gene: TRBV7-7; CDR3 DNA: TGTGCTAGCAGCCCCGGGACACAAACCTACGAGCAGTACTTC; CDR3 protein: CASSPGTQTYEQYF
D gene: TRBD1; J gene: TRBJ1-2; clone size: .; V gene: TRBV7-9; CDR3 DNA: TGTGCCAGCAGCTACGATGCTGGACAGGGATGGAATAACTATGGCTACACCTTC; CDR3 protein: CASSYDAGQGWNNYGYTF
D gene: .; J gene: TRBJ2-7; clone size: many; V gene: TRBV3-1; CDR3 DNA: TGTGCCAGCAGCCAAGCTAGCTACGAGCAGTACTTC; CDR3 protein: CASSQASYEQYF